These 29 T cell receptor beta chains were sequenced from one sample in a study of blood T cell repertoires in COVID-19. Data came from immunoSEQ multiplex PCR; TCRdb stores just in-frame clones and leaves some out. The table shows around 170,000 clones, with roughly 80% occurring only once. Source material: peripheral blood. These receptors all come from a man in his thirties or forties with active or convalescent COVID-19.

The chain uses TRBV18 and TRBJ2-1; 11 bases are a match to TRBD2. V lost 2 bases to trimming and J lost 2 bases; unmatched junction nucleotides: 5. The CDR3 contains 17 residues. The V gene's germline CDR1 is KGHSH and CDR2 LQKENI. Here the CDR3 DNA reads TGTGCCAGCTCACCATTATCTAGCGGGGGGACCTACAATGAGCAGTTCTTC. Protein sequence: CASSPLSSGGTYNEQFF.

This clone was observed a single time. V is TRBV11-3 and J is TRBJ1-1; D is unclear. Germline lookup yields CDR1 SGHNT and CDR2 YENEEA. Between the trimmed V and J ends, which lost 3 bases and 5 bases, there was a span of 13 bases. CDR3 length equals 14 residues. CDR3 region: CASSFPGWSTEAFF. The CDR3 DNA is TGTGCCAGCAGCTTTCCGGGGTGGTCTACTGAAGCTTTCTTT. The whole variable domain, remainder taken from reference TRBV11-3 and TRBJ1-1, is EAGVVQSPRYKIIEKKQPVAFWCNPISGHNTLYWYLQNLGQGPELLIRYENEEAVDDSQLPKDRFSAERLKGVDSTLKIQPAELGDSAVYLCASSFPGWSTEAFFGQGTRLTVV.

CDR3 sequence (DNA): TGTGCCAGCAGCGTAAGGGGTGGAAGCAATCAGCCCCAGCATTTT. It codes for CASSVRGGSNQPQHF. The chain recombines TRBV27 with TRBJ1-5; a possible D gene is TRBD1 (5 bases). Germline CDR1 MNHEY, CDR2 SMNVEV (reference sequence). V was shortened by 6 bases and J by 1 base, with 13 bases between the two germline ends. CDR3 length equals 15 residues.

The V and J genes are TRBV5-1 and TRBJ2-7; a possible D gene is TRBD2 (6 bases). CDR3 length: 14 residues. Germline CDR1 is SGHRS and CDR2 is YFSETQ. V lost 4 bases and J lost 2, with 13 bases in between. The CDR3: CASSPGGGTYEQYV. The CDR3 DNA follows: TGCGCCAGCAGCCCCGGCGGAGGGACCTACGAGCAGTACGTC.

The CDR3 spells CASTKVSRNTGELFF. As DNA, the CDR3 is TGTGCCAGTACGAAGGTTAGCCGGAACACCGGGGAGCTGTTTTTT. This chain joins TRBV7-2 and TRBJ2-2; no definite D call. The CDR3 is made up of 15 amino acids. Between the trimmed V and J ends, which lost 9 bases and 1 base, there was a span of 15 bases. Germline V lookup: CDR1 SGHTA, CDR2 FQGNSA.

The rearrangement links TRBV29-1 to TRBJ1-2; D unresolved. The CDR3 consists of 13 residues. Per the germline V gene, CDR1 is SQVTM and CDR2 is ANQGSEA. Trimming took 4 bases from V and 2 from J, leaving 11 bases between them. CDR3 in amino acids: CSVAPGRNYGYTF. CDR3 nucleotides: TGCAGCGTTGCCCCGGGTCGGAACTATGGCTACACCTTC.

In this sample, this clone turned up once. The CDR3 loop is CATSDLKTTSASSYNEQFF. The CDR3 DNA follows: TGTGCCACCAGTGATTTAAAGACCACTAGCGCGAGCTCCTACAATGAGCAGTTCTTC. This chain uses TRBV24-1 with TRBJ2-1, with TRBD2 identical over 7 bases. Trimming removed 1 base from V and 0 bases from J; junction bases left unmatched: 11. The CDR3 loop spans 19 amino acids. Germline V gene sequence: CDR1 KGHDR, CDR2 SFDVKD.

This chain links TRBV6-5 with TRBJ2-3, with 7 bases identical to TRBD2. Germline values: CDR1 MNHEY, CDR2 SVGAGI. The CDR3 runs to 14 residues. Trimming at V came to 8 bases and at J to 6 bases, leaving 11 bases not matched to a gene. The CDR3 is CASSYAGEGDTQYF. The CDR3 bases are TGTGCCAGCTCTTACGCGGGGGAGGGGGATACGCAGTATTTT.

This clone has only one observation. The rearrangement joins TRBV3-1 (or the pseudogene TRBV3-2) to TRBJ1-5; no firm D call. The CDR3 is 15 residues long. The V gene's germline CDR1 is LGHDT and CDR2 YNNKEL (reference sequence). Trimming removed 0 bases from V and 6 bases from J, with 12 bases in between. CDR3 region: CASSQDTRLGQPQHF. The CDR3 DNA reads as TGTGCCAGCAGCCAAGATACGAGGTTGGGTCAGCCCCAGCATTTT.

This clone appeared a few times. The V call is TRBV27, the J call TRBJ1-1; TRBD1 matches 8 bases. The trim removed 5 bases at V and 6 bases at J, leaving 5 bases unmatched. The CDR3 is made up of 13 amino acids. In germline, CDR1 is MNHEY, CDR2 SMNVEV (reference sequence). This chain's CDR3 is CASSLTGVAEAFF. The DNA of the CDR3 is TGTGCCAGCAGTCTGACAGGGGTCGCTGAAGCTTTCTTT.

The V gene is TRBV25-1, the J gene TRBJ2-1; D may be TRBD2 (5 bases). Germline V gene lookup returns CDR1 MGHDK and CDR2 SYGVNS. The CDR3 length is 12 residues. V was clipped by 6 bases and J by 5 bases, with 8 bases between them. CDR3 nucleotide sequence: TGTGCCAGCAGGACTACCAACAATGAGCAGTTCTTC. Amino acids: CASRTTNNEQFF.

The V and J genes are TRBV24-1 and TRBJ2-1; 11 positions agree with TRBD2. Per the germline V gene, CDR1 is KGHDR and CDR2 is SFDVKD. The CDR3 runs to 18 residues. With V trimmed by 3 bases and J by 0 bases, 6 bases remained unmatched. CDR3 protein: CATSDTSGGQSSYNEQFF. The CDR3 DNA follows: TGTGCCACCAGTGATACTAGCGGGGGCCAGAGCTCCTACAATGAGCAGTTCTTC.

This rearrangement joins TRBV28 to TRBJ2-7, with D possibly being TRBD1 (5 bases). The CDR3 loop spans 14 amino acids. Trimming pared 5 bases from V and 0 bases from J, leaving 11 bases between. Germline CDR1 reads MDHEN; CDR2 reads SYDVKM. The CDR3 loop is CASSRGGSSYEQYV. The CDR3, as DNA: TGTGCCAGCAGTAGGGGTGGGTCCTCCTACGAGCAGTACGTC.

This chain links TRBV11-2 with TRBJ1-1; 8 bases are shared with TRBD1. From germline, CDR1 is SGHAT and CDR2 FQNNGV. After removal of 1 base from V and 11 bases from J, the junction contained 6 bases not matched to a gene. This CDR3 contains 13 residues. CDR3 DNA sequence: TGTGCCAGCAGCTTAGGGGGGAGGACAGGGGCTTTCTTT. This gives the protein CASSLGGRTGAFF.

The gene calls are TRBV6-5 and TRBJ2-1, with no clear D. This CDR3 region has 14 residues. Germline V gene data show CDR1 as MNHEY and CDR2 as SVGAGI. Trimming shortened V by 7 bases and J by 3 bases, and 13 bases separated the two germline ends. CDR3 bases: TGTGCCAGCACCCTAGGCCCCCTCTACAATGAGCAGTTCTTC. It specifies CASTLGPLYNEQFF.

This chain uses TRBV19 with TRBJ2-1; 7 nucleotides align to TRBD1. J was trimmed by 15 bases and V by 4 bases; bases with no gene match: 6. Germline V CDR1 and CDR2: LNHDA, SQIVND (reference sequence). There are 11 residues in the CDR3. This CDR3 is CASSRQGVTFF. In nucleotides, the CDR3 is TGTGCCAGTAGTAGACAGGGTGTAACGTTCTTC.

A single count supports this clone. The V and J genes are TRBV29-1 and TRBJ1-1; D unresolved. The CDR3 consists of 11 residues. The germline V and J ends were trimmed by 3 bases and 5 bases, with 7 bases remaining between them. Looked up from germline, CDR1 is SQVTM and CDR2 is ANQGSEA. The CDR3, as DNA: TGCAGCGTTGACGCGGTTACTGAAGCTTTCTTT. It codes for CSVDAVTEAFF.

This clone was seen only a few times. The rearrangement joins TRBV28 to TRBJ2-3; 9 nucleotides align to TRBD2. After removal of 6 bases from V and 2 bases from J, the junction contained 9 bases not matched to a gene. This CDR3 has 16 residues. CDR1 is MDHEN and CDR2 is SYDVKM in the germline V gene. The CDR3 is CASSPGLAGDTDTQYF. Written as DNA, the CDR3 is TGTGCCAGCAGCCCCGGCTTAGCGGGGGACACAGATACGCAGTATTTT. Filled out from reference TRBV28 and TRBJ2-3, the complete variable domain reads DVKVTQSSRYLVKRTGEKVFLECVQDMDHENMFWYRQDPGLGLRLIYFSYDVKMKEKGDIPEGYSVSREKKERFSLILESASTNQTSMYLCASSPGLAGDTDTQYFGPGTRLTVL.

A word on this clone: Its ends do not fully match the called genes, so a read error is possible. The rearrangement joins TRBV7-7 to TRBJ2-1, with 8 bases identical to TRBD2. The CDR3 loop spans 15 amino acids. Germline CDR1 and CDR2: SSHAT and FNYEAQ (reference sequence). CDR3 in DNA: TGTGCTAGCAGCTTAGCCGCTAGCGGGTCAAGCGAGCAGTTCTTC. Translating gives CASSLAASGSSEQFF. Looking up the rest from reference TRBV7-7 and TRBJ2-1 gives the full variable domain: GAGVSQSPRYKVTKRGQDVTLRCDPISSHATLYWYQQALGQGPEFLTYFNYEAQPDKSGLPSDRFSAERPEGSISTLTIQRTEQRDSAMYRCASSLAASGSSEQFFGPGTRLTVL.

The J gene is TRBJ1-1, the V gene TRBV10-3; D is unresolved. CDR3 length equals 13 residues. V dropped 10 bases and J dropped 0 bases, with 12 bases sitting between them. Germline V gene data show CDR1 as ENHRY and CDR2 as SYGVKD. CDR3 DNA: TGTGCCAAATCCCGGGATTTGAACACTGAAGCTTTCTTT. Protein product: CAKSRDLNTEAFF.

J is TRBJ2-3 and V is TRBV27; a weak D match, TRBD1 (6 bases). This CDR3 region has 15 residues. The germline CDR1 and CDR2 sequences are MNHEY and SMNVEV (reference sequence). V was pared by 8 bases and J by 1 base, with 16 bases between. This CDR3 reads CASQKWAGGTDTQYF. The DNA of the CDR3 is TGTGCCAGCCAAAAATGGGCAGGGGGCACAGATACGCAGTATTTT.

The V and J genes are TRBV7-6 and TRBJ2-7, with a possible D match to TRBD2 (6 bases). Germline CDR1 reads SGHVS; CDR2 reads FNYEAQ. The V end was cut by 5 bases, the J end by 2 bases, with 10 bases between. This CDR3 contains 13 residues. The CDR3 loop is CASSPGVAYEQYF. CDR3 bases: TGTGCCAGCAGCCCGGGGGTCGCCTACGAGCAGTACTTC.

This clone was seen only once. This chain uses TRBV5-8 with TRBJ2-7, with 7 bases lining up with TRBD1. V lost 6 bases and J lost 4; bases outside the gene matches: 16. CDR1 is SGHTS and CDR2 is YDEGEE in the germline V gene. CDR3 length equals 16 residues. The CDR3 loop reads CASNHDRANKAYEQYF. Here the CDR3 DNA reads TGTGCCAGCAATCACGACAGGGCCAACAAGGCGTACGAGCAGTACTTC.

This sequence joins TRBV30 and TRBJ1-2; the D gene is possibly TRBD1 (6 bases). In germline, CDR1 is GTSNPN, CDR2 SVGIG (reference sequence). This CDR3 contains 17 residues. V dropped 3 bases and J dropped 3 bases, with 23 bases sitting between them. The CDR3 loop is CAWSELGWGPTDYGYTF. CDR3 nucleotide sequence: TGTGCCTGGAGCGAACTCGGTTGGGGGCCGACTGACTATGGCTACACCTTC. The full variable domain, its missing parts supplied by reference TRBV30 and TRBJ1-2, is SQTIHQWPATLVQPVGSPLSLECTVEGTSNPNLYWYRQAAGRGLQLLFYSVGIGQISSEVPQNLSASRPQDRQFILSSKKLLLSDSGFYLCAWSELGWGPTDYGYTFGSGTRLTVV.

The chain uses TRBV9 and TRBJ2-1; D ambiguous. CDR3 length: 13 residues. The V end lost 4 bases, the J end lost 4 bases, and 9 bases lay between the germline ends. The V gene's germline CDR1 is SGDLS and CDR2 YYNGEE. This chain's CDR3 is CASSPGDYNEQFF. The CDR3 coding sequence is TGTGCCAGCAGCCCCGGAGATTACAATGAGCAGTTCTTC.

This chain joins TRBV18 and TRBJ2-4; possibly TRBD2 for D (5 bases). The CDR3 is made up of 13 amino acids. Germline V lookup: CDR1 KGHSH, CDR2 LQKENI. V lost 4 bases and J 15 bases, leaving 19 bases between the germline ends. The chain's CDR3 is CASSREGDSPLYF. DNA of the CDR3: TGTGCCAGCTCACGAGAGGGCGATTCACCACTGTACTTC.

On this clone itself: The junction shows a germline mismatch at one end, possibly a read error. The chain uses TRBV6-1 and TRBJ1-2, with TRBD1 as a possible D gene (5 bases). The CDR3 contains 14 residues. CDR1 and CDR2 (germline): MNHNS, SASEGT. As DNA, the CDR3 is TGTGTCAGCAGTGAAACTCAAGGGGTCTATGGCTACACCTTC. It is translated as CVSSETQGVYGYTF.

This chain links TRBV6-4 with TRBJ2-2; D remains ambiguous. V lost 0 bases to trimming and J lost 9 bases, with 8 bases between them. The germline V gene encodes CDR1 MRHNA and CDR2 SNTAGT. The CDR3 has 13 amino acids. The CDR3 here is CASSDSSFRELFF. DNA for the CDR3: TGTGCCAGCAGTGACTCGAGCTTCCGGGAGCTGTTTTTT.

The chain couples TRBV28 to TRBJ1-2, with 9 bases fitting TRBD1. V lost 8 bases and J lost 4; bases outside the gene matches: 8. CDR1 is MDHEN, CDR2 SYDVKM, per germline. The CDR3 totals 14 residues. In DNA, the CDR3 is TGTGCCAGCTGGTCGGACAGGGGATCCTATGGCTACACCTTC. Residues: CASWSDRGSYGYTF.